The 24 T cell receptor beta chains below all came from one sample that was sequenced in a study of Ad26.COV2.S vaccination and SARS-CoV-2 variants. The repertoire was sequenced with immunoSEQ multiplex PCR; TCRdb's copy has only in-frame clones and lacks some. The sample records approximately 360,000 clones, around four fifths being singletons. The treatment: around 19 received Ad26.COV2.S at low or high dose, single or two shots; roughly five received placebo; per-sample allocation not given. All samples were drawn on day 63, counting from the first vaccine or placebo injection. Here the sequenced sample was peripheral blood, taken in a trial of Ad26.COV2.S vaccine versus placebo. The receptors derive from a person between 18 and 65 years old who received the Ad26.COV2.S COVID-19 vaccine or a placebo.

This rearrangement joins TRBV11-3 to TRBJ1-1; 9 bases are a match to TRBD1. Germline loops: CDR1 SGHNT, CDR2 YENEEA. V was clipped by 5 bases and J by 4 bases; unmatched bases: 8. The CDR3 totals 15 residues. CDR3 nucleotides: TGTGCCAGCAGCACGTGGGACAGGGAGACCACTGAAGCTTTCTTT. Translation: CASSTWDRETTEAFF.

The CDR3 DNA is TGTGCCAGCAGCTTGGCCGGAGGAGGTGGAATCTATGGCTACACCTTC. As protein: CASSLAGGGGIYGYTF. The chain recombines TRBV5-6 with TRBJ1-2, with D unclear. The V end lost 0 bases, the J end lost 4 bases, and 16 bases lay between the germline ends. The germline gives CDR1 SGHDT, CDR2 YYEEEE. This CDR3 has 16 amino acids.

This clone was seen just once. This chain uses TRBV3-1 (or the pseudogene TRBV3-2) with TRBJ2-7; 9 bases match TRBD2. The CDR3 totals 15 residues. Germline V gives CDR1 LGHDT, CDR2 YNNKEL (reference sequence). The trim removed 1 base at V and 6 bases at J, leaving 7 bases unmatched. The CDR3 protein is CASSQGGSSGVEQYF. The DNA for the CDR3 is TGTGCCAGCAGCCAAGGCGGATCTAGCGGGGTCGAGCAGTACTTC.

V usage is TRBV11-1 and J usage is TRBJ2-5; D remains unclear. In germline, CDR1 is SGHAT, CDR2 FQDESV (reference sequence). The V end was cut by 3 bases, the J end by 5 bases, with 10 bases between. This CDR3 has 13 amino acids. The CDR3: CASSLPYKETQYF. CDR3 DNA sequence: TGTGCCAGCAGCTTGCCTTACAAGGAGACCCAGTACTTC.

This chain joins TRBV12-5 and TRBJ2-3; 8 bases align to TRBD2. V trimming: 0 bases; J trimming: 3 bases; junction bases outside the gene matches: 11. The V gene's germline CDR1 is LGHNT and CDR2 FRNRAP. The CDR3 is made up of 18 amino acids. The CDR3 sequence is CASGLVRDGRAITDTQYF. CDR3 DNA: TGTGCTAGTGGTTTGGTTCGGGACGGGAGGGCCATAACAGATACGCAGTATTTT.

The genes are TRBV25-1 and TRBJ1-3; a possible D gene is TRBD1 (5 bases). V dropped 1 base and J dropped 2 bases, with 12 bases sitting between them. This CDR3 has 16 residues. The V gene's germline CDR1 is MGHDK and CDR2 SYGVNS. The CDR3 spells CASSEFMTVAGNTIYF. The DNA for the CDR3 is TGTGCCAGCAGTGAATTTATGACAGTCGCTGGAAACACCATATATTTT.

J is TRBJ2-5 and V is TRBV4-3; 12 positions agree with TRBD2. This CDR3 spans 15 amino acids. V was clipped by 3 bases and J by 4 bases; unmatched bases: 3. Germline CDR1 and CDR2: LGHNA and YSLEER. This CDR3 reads CASSQTSGGGETQYF. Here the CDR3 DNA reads TGCGCCAGCAGCCAGACTAGCGGGGGAGGAGAGACCCAGTACTTC.

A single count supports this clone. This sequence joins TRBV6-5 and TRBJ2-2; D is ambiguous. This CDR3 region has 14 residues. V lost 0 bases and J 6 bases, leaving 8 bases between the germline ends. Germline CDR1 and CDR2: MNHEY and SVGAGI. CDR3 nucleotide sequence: TGTGCCAGCAGTTACTCTTTGGCGTCCGGGGAGCTGTTTTTT. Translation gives CASSYSLASGELFF.

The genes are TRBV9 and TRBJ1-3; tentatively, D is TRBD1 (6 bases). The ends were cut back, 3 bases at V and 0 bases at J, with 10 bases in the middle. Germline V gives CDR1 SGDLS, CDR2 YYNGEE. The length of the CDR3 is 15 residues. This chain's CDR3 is CASSETGYSGNTIYF. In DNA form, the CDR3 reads TGTGCCAGCAGCGAAACAGGGTACTCTGGAAACACCATATATTTT.

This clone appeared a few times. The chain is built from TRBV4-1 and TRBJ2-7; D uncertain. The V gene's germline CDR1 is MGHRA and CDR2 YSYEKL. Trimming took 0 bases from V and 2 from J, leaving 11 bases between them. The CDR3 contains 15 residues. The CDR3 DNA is TGCGCCAGCAGCCAAGATGCAAGTACCGCCTACGAGCAGTACTTC. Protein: CASSQDASTAYEQYF.

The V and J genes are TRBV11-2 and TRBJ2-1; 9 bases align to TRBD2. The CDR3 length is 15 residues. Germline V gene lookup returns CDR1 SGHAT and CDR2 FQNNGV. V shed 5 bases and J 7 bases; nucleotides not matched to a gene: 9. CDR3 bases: TGTGCCAGCAGCCCATTTGCGGGAGGGAGGAATGAGCAGTTCTTC. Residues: CASSPFAGGRNEQFF.

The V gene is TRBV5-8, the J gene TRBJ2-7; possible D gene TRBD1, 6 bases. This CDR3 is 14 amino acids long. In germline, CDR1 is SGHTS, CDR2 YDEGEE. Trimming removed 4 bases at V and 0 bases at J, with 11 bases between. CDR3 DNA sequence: TGTGCCAGCAGCACCAGGACAGACTCCTACGAGCAGTACTTC. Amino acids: CASSTRTDSYEQYF.

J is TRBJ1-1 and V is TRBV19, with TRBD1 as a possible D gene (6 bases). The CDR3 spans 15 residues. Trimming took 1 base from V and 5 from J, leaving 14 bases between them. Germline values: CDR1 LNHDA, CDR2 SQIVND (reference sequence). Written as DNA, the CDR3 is TGTGCCAGTAGTATAGGCGGGGGCGCTGAGACTGAAGCTTTCTTT. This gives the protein CASSIGGGAETEAFF.

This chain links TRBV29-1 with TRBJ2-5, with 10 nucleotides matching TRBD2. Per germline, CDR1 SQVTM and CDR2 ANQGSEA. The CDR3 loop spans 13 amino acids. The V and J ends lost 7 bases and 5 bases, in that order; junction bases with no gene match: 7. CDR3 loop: CSGEAGGRETQYF. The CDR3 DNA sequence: TGCAGCGGGGAAGCGGGGGGGCGTGAGACCCAGTACTTC. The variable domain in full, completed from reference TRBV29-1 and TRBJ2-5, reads SAVISQKPSRDICQRGTSLTIQCQVDSQVTMMFWYRQQPGQSLTLIATANQGSEATYESGFVIDKFPISRPNLTFSTLTVSNMSPEDSSIYLCSGEAGGRETQYFGPGTRLLVL.

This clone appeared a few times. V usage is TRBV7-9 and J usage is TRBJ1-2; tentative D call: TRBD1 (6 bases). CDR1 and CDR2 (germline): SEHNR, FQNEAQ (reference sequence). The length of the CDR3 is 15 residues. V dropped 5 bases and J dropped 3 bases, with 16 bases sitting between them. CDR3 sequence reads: CASSLEGGPYYGYTF. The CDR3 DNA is TGTGCCAGCAGCCTAGAGGGGGGGCCCTACTATGGCTACACCTTC.

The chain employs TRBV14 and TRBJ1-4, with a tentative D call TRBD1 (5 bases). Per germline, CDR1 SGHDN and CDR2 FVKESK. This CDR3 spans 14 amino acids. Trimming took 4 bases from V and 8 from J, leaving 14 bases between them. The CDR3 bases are TGTGCCAGCAGCCGGGGCATCCTCCCGGAAAAACTGTTTTTT. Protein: CASSRGILPEKLFF.

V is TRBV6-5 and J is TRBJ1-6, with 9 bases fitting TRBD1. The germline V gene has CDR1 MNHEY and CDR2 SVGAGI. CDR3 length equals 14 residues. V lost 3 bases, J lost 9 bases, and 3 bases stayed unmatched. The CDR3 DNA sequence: TGTGCCAGCAGTTATGGGACAGGGTCTTCACCCCTCCACTTT. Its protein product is CASSYGTGSSPLHF.

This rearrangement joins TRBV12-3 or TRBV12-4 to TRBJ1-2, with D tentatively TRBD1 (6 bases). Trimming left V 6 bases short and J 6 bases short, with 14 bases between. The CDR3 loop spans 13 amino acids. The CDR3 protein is CASRVSTGHGYTF. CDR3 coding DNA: TGTGCCAGCAGGGTCTCGACAGGCCATGGCTACACCTTC.

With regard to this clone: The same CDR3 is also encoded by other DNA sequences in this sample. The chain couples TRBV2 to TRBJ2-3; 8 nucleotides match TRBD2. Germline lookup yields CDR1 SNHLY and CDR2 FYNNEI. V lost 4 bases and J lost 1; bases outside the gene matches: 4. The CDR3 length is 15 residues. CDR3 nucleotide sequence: TGTGCCAGCAGTGCCCGTAGCGGGGGCACAGATACGCAGTATTTT. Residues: CASSARSGGTDTQYF.

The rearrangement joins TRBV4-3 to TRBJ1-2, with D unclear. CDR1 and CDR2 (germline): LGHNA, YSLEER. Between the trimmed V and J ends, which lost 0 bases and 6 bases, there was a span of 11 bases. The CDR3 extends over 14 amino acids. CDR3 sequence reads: CASSQEWENHGYTF. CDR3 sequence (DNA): TGCGCCAGCAGCCAAGAGTGGGAGAACCATGGCTACACCTTC.

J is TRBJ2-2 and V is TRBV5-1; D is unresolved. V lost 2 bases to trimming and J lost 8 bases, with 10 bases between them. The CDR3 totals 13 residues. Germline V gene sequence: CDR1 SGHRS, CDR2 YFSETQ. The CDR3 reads CASSFGEKGELFF. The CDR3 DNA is TGCGCCAGCAGCTTCGGCGAGAAGGGGGAGCTGTTTTTT. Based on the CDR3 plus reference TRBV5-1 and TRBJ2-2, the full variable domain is KAGVTQTPRYLIKTRGQQVTLSCSPISGHRSVSWYQQTPGQGLQFLFEYFSETQRNKGNFPGRFSGRQFSNSRSEMNVSTLELGDSALYLCASSFGEKGELFFGEGSRLTVL.

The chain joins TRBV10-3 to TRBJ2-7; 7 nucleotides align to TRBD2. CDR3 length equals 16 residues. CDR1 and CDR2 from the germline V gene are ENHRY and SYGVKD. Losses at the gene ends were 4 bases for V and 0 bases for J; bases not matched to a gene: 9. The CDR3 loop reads CAISAPTGGSSYEQYF. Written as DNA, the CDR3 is TGTGCCATCAGTGCCCCGACCGGGGGGTCCTCCTACGAGCAGTACTTC.

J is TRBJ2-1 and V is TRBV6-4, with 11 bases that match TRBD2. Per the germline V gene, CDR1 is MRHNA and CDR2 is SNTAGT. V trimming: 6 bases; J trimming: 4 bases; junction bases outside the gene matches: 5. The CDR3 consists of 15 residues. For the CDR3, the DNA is TGTGCCAGCAGCCCAACTAGCGGGGGTTACAATGAGCAGTTCTTC. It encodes CASSPTSGGYNEQFF.

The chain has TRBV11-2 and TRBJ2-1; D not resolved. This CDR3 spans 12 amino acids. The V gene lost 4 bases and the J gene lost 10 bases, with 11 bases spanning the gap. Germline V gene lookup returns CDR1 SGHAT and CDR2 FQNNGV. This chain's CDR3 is CASSSQAAEQFF. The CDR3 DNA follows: TGTGCCAGCAGCTCGCAGGCAGCGGAGCAGTTCTTC.